A single sample is the source of the 15 T cell receptor beta chains below, sequenced in a study of blood T cell repertoires in COVID-19. TCRdb keeps only in-frame clones here, not all; method: immunoSEQ multiplex PCR. The repertoire consists of 140,000 or so clones, with about four fifths occurring once and the leading ten covering about 9.2%. The sequencing input was PBMCs or T cells enriched from blood (not recorded which). All receptors derive from a man aged 50-60 years who had recovered from COVID-19.

The chain uses TRBV21-1 and TRBJ2-4; the table's D call of TRBD1 was not tested on the DNA. TRBV21-1 constitutes a pseudogene. CDR3 length: 17 amino acids. The DNA for the CDR3 is TGTGCCAGCAGCCAATCCCGGACAGGGATGACCAAAAACATTCAGTACTTC. Translation gives CASSQSRTGMTKNIQYF.

The genes are TRBV30 and TRBJ2-5; 9 positions agree with TRBD2. J gave up 3 bases and V 4 bases, and 3 bases lay outside the gene matches. In germline, CDR1 is GTSNPN, CDR2 SVGIG (reference sequence). There are 13 residues in the CDR3. The CDR3 reads CAWKAGGKETQYF. The DNA of the CDR3 is TGTGCCTGGAAGGCGGGGGGGAAAGAGACCCAGTACTTC.

This clone was detected a few times. The chain is built from TRBV13 and TRBJ1-6; 11 bases align to TRBD1. CDR3 length: 18 amino acids. Germline CDR1 is PRHDT and CDR2 is FYEKMQ (reference sequence). V was clipped by 3 bases and J by 6 bases; unmatched bases: 10. The CDR3 loop is CASSFSLTGTGGNSPLHF. The CDR3 nucleotides are TGTGCCAGCAGCTTTTCACTTACAGGGACAGGGGGTAATTCACCCCTCCACTTT. Based on the CDR3 plus reference TRBV13 and TRBJ1-6, the full variable domain is AAGVIQSPRHLIKEKRETATLKCYPIPRHDTVYWYQQGPGQDPQFLISFYEKMQSDKGSIPDRFSAQQFSDYHSELNMSSLELGDSALYFCASSFSLTGTGGNSPLHFGNGTRLTVT.

In this sample, this clone turned up a few times. The CDR3 bases are TGTGCCAGCTCACCGGGACAGGGGTACACTGAAGCTTTCTTT. It encodes CASSPGQGYTEAFF. The chain uses TRBV18 and TRBJ1-1, with 10 bases that match TRBD1. The CDR3 consists of 14 residues. V lost 3 bases, J lost 3 bases, and 1 base stayed unmatched. CDR1 KGHSH and CDR2 LQKENI come from the germline V gene.

The chain employs TRBV11-1 and TRBJ2-3; 7 bases are shared with TRBD1. Germline-derived CDR1 and CDR2 are SGHAT and FQDESV (reference sequence). After removal of 8 bases from V and 2 bases from J, the junction contained 10 bases not matched to a gene. CDR3 size: 15 residues. The CDR3 sequence: CASGQGDTYTDTQYF. Written as DNA, the CDR3 is TGTGCCAGCGGCCAGGGGGACACTTACACAGATACGCAGTATTTT. Full variable domain (outside the CDR3, taken from reference TRBV11-1 and TRBJ2-3): EAEVAQSPRYKITEKSQAVAFWCDPISGHATLYWYRQILGQGPELLVQFQDESVVDDSQLPKDRFSAERLKGVDSTLKIQPAELGDSAMYLCASGQGDTYTDTQYFGPGTRLTVL.

This clone has just one count. The chain carries TRBV3-1 (or the pseudogene TRBV3-2) and TRBJ2-3; 10 nucleotides agree with TRBD2. Unmatched junction bases numbered 25, after V lost 1 base and J lost 0 bases. The CDR3 covers 24 residues. Per the germline V gene, CDR1 is LGHDT and CDR2 is YNNKEL (reference sequence). CDR3 residues: CASSQVFEEEVEAGGTSSTDTQYF. The CDR3 DNA reads as TGTGCCAGCAGCCAAGTGTTCGAGGAGGAAGTTGAAGCGGGGGGGACCTCTAGCACAGATACGCAGTATTTT.

The CDR3 sequence: CATSDLKRGPYNEQFF. The CDR3 DNA sequence: TGTGCCACCAGTGATTTGAAGCGGGGGCCCTACAATGAGCAGTTCTTC. This chain links TRBV24-1 with TRBJ2-1; 8 bases map to TRBD2. This CDR3 spans 16 amino acids. Germline lookup yields CDR1 KGHDR and CDR2 SFDVKD. The J segment lost 2 bases and the V segment lost 0 bases, leaving 2 bases of the junction unmatched.

This clone occurred a few times. The gene calls are TRBV28 and TRBJ2-7; TRBD1 is a possible D gene (6 bases). This CDR3 has 15 residues. Germline CDR1 reads MDHEN; CDR2 reads SYDVKM. V lost 4 bases, J lost 0 bases, and 13 bases lay in between. CDR3 nucleotides: TGTGCCAGCAGTTCCTCAGGGGCCTCCTCCTACGAGCAGTACTTC. This encodes CASSSSGASSYEQYF.

J is TRBJ1-2 and V is TRBV4-3; D not certain. Trimming took 1 base from V and 5 from J, leaving 11 bases between them. The CDR3 contains 14 residues. Germline V gene sequence: CDR1 LGHNA, CDR2 YSLEER. The CDR3 sequence is CASSQVAGGYGYTF. In DNA form, the CDR3 reads TGCGCCAGCAGCCAAGTGGCAGGAGGGTATGGCTACACCTTC.

This chain joins TRBV2 and TRBJ2-7, with 7 bases aligning to TRBD2. Germline V gene lookup returns CDR1 SNHLY and CDR2 FYNNEI. After removal of 4 bases from V and 3 bases from J, the junction contained 6 bases not matched to a gene. CDR3 length equals 14 residues. The CDR3 region is CASSVTGGGYEQYF. CDR3 nucleotide sequence: TGTGCCAGCAGTGTTACGGGGGGTGGCTACGAGCAGTACTTC.

The rearrangement uses TRBV11-2 and TRBJ2-7, with no clear D. CDR3 size: 15 residues. V was trimmed by 2 bases and J by 1 base, leaving 12 bases between them. CDR1 SGHAT and CDR2 FQNNGV come from the germline V gene. The CDR3 DNA reads as TGTGCCAGCAGCTTATCGGCAGCGATTTCCTACGAGCAGTACTTC. Its protein is CASSLSAAISYEQYF. The complete variable domain, with remaining parts taken from reference TRBV11-2 and TRBJ2-7, reads EAGVAQSPRYKIIEKRQSVAFWCNPISGHATLYWYQQILGQGPKLLIQFQNNGVVDDSQLPKDRFSAERLKGVDSTLKIQPAKLEDSAVYLCASSLSAAISYEQYFGPGTRLTVT.

J is TRBJ1-5 and V is TRBV7-2, with D possibly TRBD1 on 6 matching bases. V shed 4 bases and J shed 9 bases, with 13 bases lying between them. Germline CDR1 and CDR2: SGHTA and FQGNSA. The CDR3 spans 13 residues. CDR3 amino acids: CASSSTGPGPQHF. DNA for the CDR3: TGTGCCAGCAGCTCGACAGGTCCCGGGCCCCAGCATTTT.

The chain combines TRBV10-3 with TRBJ1-4; D uncertain. V was clipped by 8 bases and J by 0 bases, with 7 bases between them. This CDR3 is 13 amino acids long. Germline lookup yields CDR1 ENHRY and CDR2 SYGVKD. CDR3 sequence reads: CAISGATNEKLFF. The CDR3 bases are TGTGCCATCTCGGGAGCAACTAATGAAAAACTGTTTTTT.

The rearrangement joins TRBV7-9 to TRBJ1-5; 9 nucleotides line up with TRBD1. Per the germline V gene, CDR1 is SEHNR and CDR2 is FQNEAQ (reference sequence). This CDR3 region has 15 residues. Trimming took 5 bases from V and 3 from J; bases not matched to a gene: 5. The chain's CDR3 is CASSRTGGDNQPQHF. In nucleotides, the CDR3 is TGTGCCAGCAGCCGTACAGGGGGCGACAATCAGCCCCAGCATTTT.

This clone was recorded a few times. The V gene is TRBV27, the J gene TRBJ1-1; possible D gene TRBD1, 6 bases. This CDR3 has 14 amino acids. CDR1 and CDR2 (germline): MNHEY, SMNVEV (reference sequence). V was trimmed by 6 bases and J by 1 base, leaving 12 bases between them. CDR3: CASRPGQKNTEAFF. In DNA, the CDR3 is TGTGCCAGCAGACCCGGACAGAAGAACACTGAAGCTTTCTTT.